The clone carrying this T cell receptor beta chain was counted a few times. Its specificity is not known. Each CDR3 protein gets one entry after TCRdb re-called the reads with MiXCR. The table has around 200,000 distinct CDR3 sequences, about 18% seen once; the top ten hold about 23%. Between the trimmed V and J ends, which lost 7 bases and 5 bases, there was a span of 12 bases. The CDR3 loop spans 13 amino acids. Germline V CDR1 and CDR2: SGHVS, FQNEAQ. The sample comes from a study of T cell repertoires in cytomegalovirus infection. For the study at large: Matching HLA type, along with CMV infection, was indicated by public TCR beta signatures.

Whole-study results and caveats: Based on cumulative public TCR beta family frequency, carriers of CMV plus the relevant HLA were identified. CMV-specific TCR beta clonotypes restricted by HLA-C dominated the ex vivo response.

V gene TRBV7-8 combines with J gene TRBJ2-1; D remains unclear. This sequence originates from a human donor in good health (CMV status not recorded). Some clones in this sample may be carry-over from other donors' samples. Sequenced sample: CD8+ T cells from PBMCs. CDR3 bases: TGTGCCAGCAAATTGTCCAGAAACAATGAGCAGTTCTTC. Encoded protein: CASKLSRNNEQFF.